The clone carrying this T cell receptor (beta chain) was observed once. At one boundary the junction diverges from the germline segment, which might be a read error. Unique molecular identifiers had been added to the TCR beta cDNA libraries. TCRdb reanalysed the PCR reads using MiXCR and keeps one entry per CDR3 protein. Of under 200,000 distinct CDR3 sequences listed, 30% to 45% are singletons. The data belong to a study of post-analysis software for immune sequencing data. The CDR3 extends over 12 amino acids. CDR1 is SGHKS and CDR2 is YYEKEE in the germline V gene (reference sequence). The rearrangement joins TRBV5-5 to TRBJ2-1; tentative D call: TRBD2 (6 bases). The TCR was taken from a girl aged 5 to 17 with multiple sclerosis. This sample comprised blood, obtained after autologous hematopoietic stem cell transplantation. The CDR3 bases are TGTGCCAGCAGCTATCTAGCGAATGGGCAGTTCTTC. Encoded protein: CASSYLANGQFF.